This record concerns one T cell receptor (beta chain) sequence. Germline-derived CDR1 and CDR2 are MDHEN and SYDVKM. This CDR3 spans 18 amino acids. Trimming stripped 7 bases from V and 0 bases from J, with 19 bases between. The sample belongs to a study of blood T cell repertoires in COVID-19. Using immunoSEQ multiplex PCR, the repertoire was profiled, and TCRdb retains in-frame clones only, with some absent. Here the sample spans around 160,000 clones, roughly 88% being singletons. Input material: PBMCs or T cells enriched from blood (not recorded which). V gene TRBV28 combines with J gene TRBJ2-6; D might be TRBD2 (6 bases). The TCR comes from a woman in her twenties or thirties with acute COVID-19. The CDR3 sequence is CASIKWRGQSSGANVLTF. The CDR3 DNA reads TGTGCCAGCATCAAATGGAGGGGCCAAAGCTCTGGGGCCAACGTCCTGACTTTC.